This TCR beta chain appears in the sequencing data of a study of T cells after yellow fever vaccination. This clonotype was seen repeatedly, ten times or more. One end of the junction is discordant with germline, which a read error may explain. The CDR3 totals 15 residues. Germline CDR1 SGHTA, CDR2 FQGTGA. The study made its TCR cDNA through 5'RACE template switching. That step introduced a universal primer site along with UMIs. In TCRdb, the 5' RACE reads were re-called with MiXCR into one record per CDR3 protein. The sample lists 30,000 or so distinct CDR3 sequences, approximately 6.5% occurring once. Findings of the study overall: Among sorted memory subsets on day 0, almost all vaccine-responding clonotypes fell below detection.

Sequenced here: PBMCs, either bulk or a sorted T-cell subset (CD4+, CD8+, memory, or dextramer-sorted; not recorded which), sampled on the day of the yellow fever booster vaccination. The chain carries TRBV7-3 and TRBJ1-2; tentatively, D is TRBD1 (6 bases). The origin of this receptor is a man aged 25 to 45 who received the YFV17D yellow fever vaccine. CDR3 residues: CASSPMGAPKYGYTF. As DNA, the CDR3 is TGTGCCAGCAGCCCAATGGGGGCCCCTAAGTATGGCTACACCTTC.